This T cell receptor (beta chain) is from a study of cytomegalovirus exposure and HLA in healthy donors. Study background: Some 85 million unique TCRs from HLA-typed donors were held in an early data release. Study-wide results and caveats: In an earlier analysis, in some 500 donors, most V segments appeared productive either ~87% or ~30% of the time. Most TCR sequences were rare, but some public TCRs occurred in many donors.

As for this clone: The antigen is undetermined.

The donors comprised healthy bone marrow donors. Trimming pared 4 bases from V and 3 bases from J, leaving 14 bases between. Looked up from germline, CDR1 is SGDLS and CDR2 is YYNGEE. The CDR3 is 15 amino acids. In the PCR, 60 Vbeta and 13 Jbeta primers were used. Using immunoSEQ multiplex PCR, the repertoire was profiled, and TCRdb retains in-frame clones only, with some absent. The table includes around 140,000 clones, roughly four fifths detected once. Sequencing was carried out using PBMCs. The chain combines TRBV9 with TRBJ1-3; possible D gene TRBD1, 6 bases. This receptor was taken from a female donor in good health and CMV-seronegative. The CDR3 protein is CASSQDSRIGNTIYF. DNA for the CDR3: TGTGCCAGCAGCCAGGACAGCAGAATTGGAAACACCATATATTTT.